This TCR beta chain emerged from a study of T cell responses to AZD1222 COVID-19 vaccine. Study-wide points: CD4 TCRs covered the whole spike, strongest at regions 160-218 and 743-854.

Some clones are missing from TCRdb's copy, which holds only in-frame ones; the method was immunoSEQ multiplex PCR. Of roughly 180,000 clones in the sample, approximately 91% were seen once. Remarks on this clone: Its antigen is still unknown.

The CDR3 totals 13 residues. Germline CDR1 and CDR2: ENHRY and SYGVKD. V was shortened by 7 bases and J by 5 bases, with 14 bases between the two germline ends. Source: peripheral blood, taken on day 0 of AZD1222 vaccination. The V gene is TRBV10-3, the J gene TRBJ2-5; D may be TRBD2 (6 bases). This clonotype was sampled from an adult in good health. The CDR3 nucleotides read TGTGCCATCAACAGCGGGTCCATGGAGACCCAGTACTTC. Translating gives CAINSGSMETQYF.